This is a list of T cell receptor beta chains from one sample in a study of graft-versus-host responses after intestinal transplantation. Assay: immunoSEQ multiplex PCR; the TCRdb copy retains only in-frame clones and omits some. The table lists 65,000 to 85,000 clones, roughly 84% of them singletons, with around 8% in the top ten. Their antigens are not known. Specimen: unstimulated CD8+ T cells sorted from spleen or lymph node cells, collected before transplant. These TCRs come from a human donor who was the organ donor for an intestinal transplant. The CDR3 runs from the conserved cysteine through the conserved F or W. Fields, in order: D gene, J gene, V gene, clone size, CDR3 DNA, CDR3 protein. A D gene is named only where the DNA matches it firmly. Size tells how often a clone was seen (once, few, many) or the class of an expanded clone, and some rows leave it out.

>-|TRBJ1-1|TRBV6-1|-
TGTGCCAGCAGTAATACAGAGAACACTGAAGCTTTCTTT
CASSNTENTEAFF
>-|TRBJ2-5|TRBV28|-
TGTGCCAGCAGTTTAAGTTGGGCGGACTTATGGCAAGAGACCCAGTACTTC
CASSLSWADLWQETQYF
>-|TRBJ2-5|TRBV27|-
TGTGCCAGCTCCCACCAAAGTCCACCCAACGGGGAGACCCAGTACTTC
CASSHQSPPNGETQYF
>-|TRBJ1-4|TRBV4-2|-
TGTGCCAGCAGCCCCGAAACGGGTTCAGGGGAAAAACTGTTTTTT
CASSPETGSGEKLFF
>-|TRBJ1-1|TRBV28|-
TGTGCCAGCAGTTTTACCCGAATTTCTGAGGGAGCATTGGGTCCCCTCGGAGCTTTCTTT
CASSFTRISEGALGPLGAFF
>-|TRBJ2-1|TRBV6-1|few
TGTGCCAGCACGGGAACCACTTCCACAAGTGAGCAGTTCTTC
CASTGTTSTSEQFF
>-|TRBJ1-6|TRBV27|-
TGTGCCAGCAGTTTCGGCGGGGAACCCCTCCACTTT
CASSFGGEPLHF
>TRBD2|TRBJ2-7|TRBV7-2|-
TGTGCCAGCAGCTTAGGCTTAGCGGGGGGCTACGAGCAGTACTTC
CASSLGLAGGYEQYF
>-|TRBJ2-3|TRBV2|-
TGTGCCAGCACCTACAGGGTTAGCACAGATACGCAGTATTTT
CASTYRVSTDTQYF
>-|TRBJ2-1|TRBV5-6|-
TGTGCCAGCAGCTCCCCCTTGTATGAGCAGTTCTTC
CASSSPLYEQFF
>TRBD1|TRBJ2-3|TRBV4-2|-
TGTGCCAGCAGCGCCCGGGACAGGCAGTATTTT
CASSARDRQYF
>-|TRBJ1-1|TRBV19|-
TGTGCCAGTAGTGAGGGGGGGGTGAACACTGAAGCTTTCTTT
CASSEGGVNTEAFF
>-|TRBJ2-2|TRBV4-3|-
TGCGCCAGCAGCCAAGGGGTTACGGACACCGGGGAGCTGTTTTTT
CASSQGVTDTGELFF
>-|TRBJ1-1|TRBV4-1|-
TGCGCCAGCAGCCAAGCTTGGGGGAGCTGGGCTTTCTTT
CASSQAWGSWAFF
>-|TRBJ1-3|TRBV9|few
TGTGCCAGCAGCGTAGCCTGGGCAGGGGCTGCTGGAAACACCATATATTTT
CASSVAWAGAAGNTIYF
>TRBD1|TRBJ1-2|TRBV28|-
TGTGCCAGCAGCCCTGACAGGGGGCATGGCTACACCTTC
CASSPDRGHGYTF
>-|TRBJ2-5|TRBV4-2|few
TGTGCCAGCAGCCAAGACTGGGGAGAGGAGACCCAGTACTTC
CASSQDWGEETQYF
>-|TRBJ1-1|TRBV2|-
TGTGCCAGCATTTTTAGGGGTCGGAACACTGAAGCTTTCTTT
CASIFRGRNTEAFF
>TRBD2|TRBJ2-1|TRBV19|-
TGTGCCAGTTCCGGGACTAGCGGCCTCGGGGAGCAGTTCTTC
CASSGTSGLGEQFF
>TRBD1|TRBJ1-1|TRBV14|-
TGTGCCAGCAGCCAAGCCAGGGGGGTAACTGAAGCTTTCTTT
CASSQARGVTEAFF
>-|TRBJ2-7|TRBV6-1|-
TGTGCCACCGCGGGTTATACCCTGAGCTCCTACGAGCAGTACTTC
CATAGYTLSSYEQYF
>-|TRBJ1-5|TRBV7-6|-
TGTGCCAGCAGCTTAGCCATCGGCGGGGATCAGCCCCAGCATTTT
CASSLAIGGDQPQHF
>-|TRBJ1-5|TRBV7-9|once
TGTGCCAGCAGCTCCTCTCGAGGAAACCAGCCCCAGCATTTT
CASSSSRGNQPQHF
>-|TRBJ2-7|TRBV6-5|-
TGTGCCAGCAGTTACTCAGGGGGATCCCCTGGCTACGAGCAGTACTTC
CASSYSGGSPGYEQYF
>-|TRBJ2-2|TRBV29-1|-
TGCAGCGTTGATGAGGGAGGAGGGAACACCGGGGAGCTGTTTTTT
CSVDEGGGNTGELFF
>-|TRBJ1-6|TRBV7-9|few
TGTGCCAGCAGTACGGACAGACGTAATTCACCCCTCCACTTT
CASSTDRRNSPLHF
>-|TRBJ2-2|TRBV6-1|-
TGTGCCAGCAGGGCAAGAGACATCAACACCGGGGAGCTGTTTTTT
CASRARDINTGELFF
>-|TRBJ2-7|TRBV10-3|-
TGTGCCATCAGTGTCGACGGGGTCGAGCAGTACTTC
CAISVDGVEQYF
>-|TRBJ2-3|TRBV6-1|-
TGTGCCAGCACTCTCCCATCGACTTTCTCGGATACGCAGTATTTT
CASTLPSTFSDTQYF
>TRBD2|TRBJ2-1|TRBV7-2|-
TGTGCCAGCAGCCGATCCGGGACTAACATTAACAATGAGCAGTTCTTC
CASSRSGTNINNEQFF
>-|TRBJ2-3|TRBV28|medium-sized
TGTGCCAGCAGTTTACCTGGGACAGATACGCAGTATTTT
CASSLPGTDTQYF
>-|TRBJ2-7|TRBV19|-
TGTGCCAGTAGTATGCAGGATTCCTACGAGCAGTACTTC
CASSMQDSYEQYF
>-|TRBJ2-5|TRBV28|-
TGTGCCAGCAGTTTGGCGGCTCCCTGGACCCAGTACTTC
CASSLAAPWTQYF
>-|TRBJ1-1|TRBV19|-
TGTGCCAGTAGCACCCCTGGCGGGCGCGGTGAAGCTTTCTTT
CASSTPGGRGEAFF